The 16 T cell receptor beta chains in this list originate from one sample, sequenced in a study of CD4 T cell repertoires in COVID-19. The memory T cells were sequenced right after ex vivo isolation, without culture. Here immunoSEQ multiplex PCR was the method, and the copy in TCRdb shows in-frame clones only, minus some. Counted here are more than 20,000 clones, more than 85% occurring once; the ten biggest clones make up 0.66%. The sequencing used circulating follicular helper CD4+ T cells (cTfh) from blood, collected before the COVID-19 pandemic. These receptors were collected from a human donor who had COVID-19.

J is TRBJ2-5 and V is TRBV18; TRBD1 agrees at 11 bases. V was clipped by 4 bases and J by 1 base; unmatched bases: 11. This CDR3 region has 18 residues. CDR1 is KGHSH and CDR2 is LQKENI in the germline V gene. This CDR3 is CASSQKTPGTGGQETQYF. The CDR3 region has the DNA TGTGCCAGCTCACAAAAAACACCCGGGACAGGGGGCCAAGAGACCCAGTACTTC.

This clone has more than one count but fewer than ten. The chain is built from TRBV6-8 and TRBJ1-5; D might be TRBD1 (5 bases). CDR3 size: 17 residues. Trimming took off 1 base at V and 0 bases at J, with 13 bases between the two ends. Germline-derived CDR1 and CDR2 are MNHGY and SAAAGT. The CDR3 loop is CASSYWGTPYSNQPQHF. The CDR3, as DNA: TGTGCCAGCAGTTACTGGGGCACGCCATATAGCAATCAGCCCCAGCATTTT.

The chain is built from TRBV7-8 and TRBJ1-1; TRBD1 matches 8 bases. Germline V lookup: CDR1 SGHVS, CDR2 FQNEAQ. The CDR3 loop spans 15 amino acids. With V trimmed by 5 bases and J by 4 bases, 9 bases remained unmatched. In DNA, the CDR3 is TGTGCCAGCAGCGGACGGACAGGGTCGATCACTGAAGCTTTCTTT. It specifies CASSGRTGSITEAFF.

This clone was picked up one time. As DNA, the CDR3 is TGTGCCAGCAGCTTACGGACAGGGGGCGGTGGCTACACCTTC. Encoded protein: CASSLRTGGGGYTF. The chain joins TRBV7-9 to TRBJ1-2, with 11 bases aligning to TRBD1. The CDR3 extends over 14 amino acids. Germline V gene lookup returns CDR1 SEHNR and CDR2 FQNEAQ (reference sequence). With V trimmed by 2 bases and J by 7 bases, 3 bases remained unmatched.

This clone appeared once. This chain joins TRBV7-9 and TRBJ2-5; 8 nucleotides match TRBD2. Unmatched junction bases numbered 9, after V lost 4 bases and J lost 5 bases. Germline-derived CDR1 and CDR2 are SEHNR and FQNEAQ (reference sequence). CDR3 size: 15 residues. CDR3 sequence reads: CASSSRLAQRETQYF. Written as DNA, the CDR3 is TGTGCCAGCAGCTCAAGACTAGCGCAGAGGGAGACCCAGTACTTC.

This chain links TRBV5-1 with TRBJ2-5; maybe TRBD2 (5 bases). Gene TRBJ2-7 matches the end of the DNA better, so the J call may be wrong. CDR1 is SGHRS and CDR2 is YFSETQ in the germline V gene. The CDR3 covers 13 residues. The CDR3 DNA follows: TGCGCCAGCCCACGAGAGGGAACCTACGAGCAGTACTTC. This gives the protein CASPREGTYEQYF.

The chain carries TRBV6-1 and TRBJ1-5; D gene uncertain. Germline CDR1 is MNHNS and CDR2 is SASEGT. The CDR3 consists of 13 residues. V dropped 7 bases and J dropped 0 bases, with 7 bases sitting between them. The CDR3 region is CASNDYSNQPQHF. The CDR3 bases are TGTGCCAGCAATGATTATAGCAATCAGCCCCAGCATTTT.

The V and J genes are TRBV9 and TRBJ2-3; 7 bases align to TRBD2. CDR3 length equals 17 residues. Germline lookup yields CDR1 SGDLS and CDR2 YYNGEE. Trimming at V came to 0 bases and at J to 4 bases, leaving 11 bases not matched to a gene. CDR3 nucleotide sequence: TGTGCCAGCAGCGTAGCTTTGAGCGGGGCGACGGCAGATACGCAGTATTTT. This gives the protein CASSVALSGATADTQYF. Complete variable domain (other parts from reference TRBV9 and TRBJ2-3): DSGVTQTPKHLITATGQRVTLRCSPRSGDLSVYWYQQSLDQGLQFLIQYYNGEERAKGNILERFSAQQFPDLHSELNLSSLELGDSALYFCASSVALSGATADTQYFGPGTRLTVL.

This chain joins TRBV27 and TRBJ1-2; D call uncertain. CDR1 MNHEY and CDR2 SMNVEV come from the germline V gene (reference sequence). Between the trimmed V and J ends, which lost 3 bases and 8 bases, there was a span of 13 bases. The CDR3 sequence is 13 residues long. The CDR3 DNA reads as TGTGCCAGCAGTTTGCTCCCGGGGAGCGGCTACACCTTC. Its protein product is CASSLLPGSGYTF.

The rearrangement links TRBV18 to TRBJ2-2, with TRBD2 matching over 8 bases. V lost 4 bases to trimming and J lost 0 bases; unmatched junction nucleotides: 4. The CDR3 covers 16 residues. The germline gives CDR1 KGHSH, CDR2 LQKENI. CDR3 sequence (DNA): TGTGCCAGCTCACGGAACGGGGGGGCGAACACCGGGGAGCTGTTTTTT. Translation gives CASSRNGGANTGELFF.

The genes are TRBV6-5 and TRBJ1-3; tentatively, D is TRBD1 (6 bases). Germline CDR1 reads MNHEY; CDR2 reads SVGAGI. V lost 2 bases and J 0 bases, leaving 8 bases between the germline ends. CDR3 length: 15 amino acids. The CDR3 DNA follows: TGTGCCAGCAGTTACGGGGGCTTCTCTGGAAACACCATATATTTT. It translates to CASSYGGFSGNTIYF.

V gene TRBV19 combines with J gene TRBJ2-5, with D possibly matching TRBD2 (5 bases). Trimming cost V 5 bases and J 5 bases, with 12 bases left between them. CDR3 length equals 13 residues. Germline V CDR1 and CDR2: LNHDA, SQIVND (reference sequence). The CDR3 DNA is TGTGCCAGTAGTGGAGGCTCCCGGGAGACCCAGTACTTC. Encoded protein: CASSGGSRETQYF. The whole variable domain, remainder taken from reference TRBV19 and TRBJ2-5, is DGGITQSPKYLFRKEGQNVTLSCEQNLNHDAMYWYRQDPGQGLRLIYYSQIVNDFQKGDIAEGYSVSREKKESFPLTVTSAQKNPTAFYLCASSGGSRETQYFGPGTRLLVL.

The V and J genes are TRBV5-1 and TRBJ1-6; D gene ambiguous. Trimming removed 4 bases from V and 7 bases from J, with 6 bases in between. Germline-derived CDR1 and CDR2 are SGHRS and YFSETQ. There are 12 residues in the CDR3. This CDR3 is CASSGLNSPLHF. DNA of the CDR3: TGCGCCAGCAGCGGTCTAAATTCACCCCTCCACTTT.

The rearrangement uses TRBV28 and TRBJ2-7; 8 bases agree with TRBD2. The germline gives CDR1 MDHEN, CDR2 SYDVKM. Trimming took 7 bases from V and 5 from J; bases not matched to a gene: 4. The CDR3 spans 12 residues. This CDR3 is CASKRTSNEQYF. In DNA, the CDR3 is TGTGCCAGCAAAAGGACTAGCAACGAGCAGTACTTC.

V is TRBV5-1 and J is TRBJ2-1; D is perhaps TRBD1 (5 bases). Germline CDR1 is SGHRS and CDR2 is YFSETQ. Trimming left V 3 bases short and J 4 bases short, with 8 bases between. The CDR3 spans 13 residues. The CDR3 spells CASSSTGYNEQFF. Here the CDR3 DNA reads TGCGCCAGCAGCTCCACAGGTTACAATGAGCAGTTCTTC.

The V and J genes are TRBV25-1 and TRBJ1-1; D is unclear. Trimming shortened V by 4 bases and J by 8 bases, and 14 bases separated the two germline ends. Germline V gene data show CDR1 as MGHDK and CDR2 as SYGVNS. The CDR3 is 13 amino acids. The CDR3 DNA reads TGTGCCAGCAGTGGTTTCCGAAGAACAGAAGCTTTCTTT. It is translated as CASSGFRRTEAFF. Filled out from reference TRBV25-1 and TRBJ1-1, the complete variable domain reads EADIYQTPRYLVIGTGKKITLECSQTMGHDKMYWYQQDPGMELHLIHYSYGVNSTEKGDLSSESTVSRIRTEHFPLTLESARPSHTSQYLCASSGFRRTEAFFGQGTRLTVV.